This T cell receptor beta chain came from a study of CD8+CD57+ T cells in acquired aplastic anemia. Whole-study context: Average DNA yield from sorted CD4+ and CD8+ cells was about 3 ug.

Points from the study as a whole: In common between the patients and the controls were nearly 30 CD8+ CDR3 sequences.

TCR beta VDJ combinations and CDR3 sequences were profiled from genomic DNA. TCRdb independently ran MiXCR on the reads; one entry per CDR3 protein. The repertoire holds more than 200,000 distinct CDR3 sequences, with about half as singletons. The CDR3 runs 16 residues. J gave up 5 bases and V 3 bases, and 8 bases lay outside the gene matches. Per the germline V gene, CDR1 is MRHNA and CDR2 is SNTAGT. Patients who underwent sequencing had shown CD8+CD57+ cell expansion by flow cytometry. All participating patients were living with severe acquired aplastic anemia. Patients had undergone no therapy by the time their blood was sampled. This clonotype showed up just a few times. What it binds is unknown. Given the absence of the conserved phenylalanine or tryptophan at the CDR3 end, a read error is likely.

This sequence was found in a human donor with aplastic anemia. The sequenced sample consisted of sorted CD4+, CD8+, or CD8+CD57+ T cells (not recorded which) from PBMCs. The chain is built from TRBV6-4 and TRBJ2-2; TRBD1 aligns across 8 bases. The CDR3 sequence is CASSDKGRGRTGELFS. DNA of the CDR3: TGTGCCAGCAGTGATAAGGGCAGGGGGCGTACCGGGGAGCTGTTTTCT.